The 8 T cell receptor beta chains in this list originate from one sample, sequenced in a study of T cells in Graves' hyperthyroidism and ophthalmopathy. Regions amplified from RNA transcripts were the TCR beta CDR3 regions. HTBI primers were used for first-round RT-PCR of the TCR CDR3. TCRdb called the multiplex PCR reads again in MiXCR, with one record for every CDR3 protein. Among about 840,000 distinct CDR3 sequences listed, more than 30% were seen once. Sequencing used blood. The receptors come from a man between 18 and 35 years old with Graves' hyperthyroidism.

This clonotype was counted a few times. V gene TRBV12-3 or TRBV12-4 combines with J gene TRBJ2-7; TRBD1 agrees at 8 bases. The CDR3 totals 13 residues. V dropped 5 bases and J dropped 4; count of bases not matched to a gene: 4. CDR3 in amino acids: CASSTGGLYEQYF. The CDR3 nucleotides read TGTGCCAGCAGTACAGGGGGATTATACGAGCAGTACTTC.

This clonotype was seen at least ten times. The chain couples TRBV5-1 to TRBJ2-7, with TRBD1 matching 8 bases. Germline assignment: CDR1 SGHRS and CDR2 YFSETQ. Losses at the gene ends were 4 bases for V and 4 bases for J; bases not matched to a gene: 13. The CDR3 contains 16 residues. DNA for the CDR3: TGCGCCAGCAGCGTGGCCCGGGCAGGGGGCAGTTACGAGCAGTACTTC. Protein: CASSVARAGGSYEQYF. Filled out from reference TRBV5-1 and TRBJ2-7, the complete variable domain reads KAGVTQTPRYLIKTRGQQVTLSCSPISGHRSVSWYQQTPGQGLQFLFEYFSETQRNKGNFPGRFSGRQFSNSRSEMNVSTLELGDSALYLCASSVARAGGSYEQYFGPGTRLTVT.

The chain has TRBV5-1 and TRBJ2-2; maybe TRBD1 (6 bases). This CDR3 region has 18 residues. CDR1 and CDR2 (germline): SGHRS, YFSETQ. Trimming pared 1 base from V and 5 bases from J, leaving 21 bases between. CDR3 coding DNA: TGCGCCAGCAGCTTGCGTGACCGGACAGCCGTTAAGACCGGGGAGCTGTTTTTT. This translates into CASSLRDRTAVKTGELFF. The full variable domain, rest sourced from reference TRBV5-1 and TRBJ2-2, is KAGVTQTPRYLIKTRGQQVTLSCSPISGHRSVSWYQQTPGQGLQFLFEYFSETQRNKGNFPGRFSGRQFSNSRSEMNVSTLELGDSALYLCASSLRDRTAVKTGELFFGEGSRLTVL.

Many counts were recorded for this clonotype. V gene TRBV7-8 combines with J gene TRBJ2-7; TRBD1 aligns across 12 bases. V was clipped by 10 bases and J by 5 bases; unmatched bases: 9. The V gene's germline CDR1 is SGHVS and CDR2 FQNEAQ. The CDR3 consists of 14 residues. The DNA of the CDR3 is TGTGCCACGACGGGACAGGGGGCTTTTGACGAGCAGTACTTC. Its protein product is CATTGQGAFDEQYF.

This chain links TRBV5-4 with TRBJ2-2, with 8 bases identical to TRBD1. Germline V lookup: CDR1 SGHNT, CDR2 YYREEE (reference sequence). V was clipped by 4 bases and J by 1 base; unmatched bases: 9. CDR3 length equals 17 residues. As DNA, the CDR3 is TGTGCCAGCAGCCAAGATCTTGGACAGGGGAACACCGGGGAGCTGTTTTTT. It codes for CASSQDLGQGNTGELFF.

This clonotype appeared many times. The chain carries TRBV11-2 and TRBJ2-5; D unclear. This CDR3 region has 14 residues. V dropped 4 bases and J dropped 5 bases, with 14 bases sitting between them. The germline V gene has CDR1 SGHAT and CDR2 FQNNGV. The CDR3 loop is CASSWGRAGETQYF. The CDR3 DNA reads as TGTGCCAGCAGCTGGGGTAGGGCCGGGGAGACCCAGTACTTC.

This clonotype was seen a handful of times. The CDR3 is CASSWTGSGNTIYF. The CDR3 coding sequence is TGTGCCAGCAGTTGGACAGGATCTGGAAACACCATATATTTT. The J gene is TRBJ1-3, the V gene TRBV12-3 or TRBV12-4, with 7 positions matching TRBD1. V was clipped by 4 bases and J by 1 base; unmatched bases: 1. CDR3 size: 14 residues.

The chain links TRBV2 to TRBJ1-2; unclear D gene. This CDR3 has 12 residues. Germline CDR1 is SNHLY and CDR2 is FYNNEI. Trimming cost V 6 bases and J 6 bases, with 11 bases left between them. This CDR3 reads CASSQGYHGYTF. The CDR3 DNA reads as TGTGCCAGCAGCCAAGGGTACCATGGCTACACCTTC.